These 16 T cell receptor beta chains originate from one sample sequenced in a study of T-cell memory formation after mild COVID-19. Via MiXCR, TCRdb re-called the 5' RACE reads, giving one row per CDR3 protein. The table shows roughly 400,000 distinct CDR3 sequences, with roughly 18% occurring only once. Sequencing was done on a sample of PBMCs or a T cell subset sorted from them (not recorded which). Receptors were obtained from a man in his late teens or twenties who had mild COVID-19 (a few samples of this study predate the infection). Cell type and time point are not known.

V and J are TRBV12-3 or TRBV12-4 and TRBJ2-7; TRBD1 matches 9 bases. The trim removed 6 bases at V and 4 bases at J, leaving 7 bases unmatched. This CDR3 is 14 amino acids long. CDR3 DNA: TGTGCCAGCAGCCGGGACAGGGCATTTTACGAGCAGTACTTC. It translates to CASSRDRAFYEQYF.

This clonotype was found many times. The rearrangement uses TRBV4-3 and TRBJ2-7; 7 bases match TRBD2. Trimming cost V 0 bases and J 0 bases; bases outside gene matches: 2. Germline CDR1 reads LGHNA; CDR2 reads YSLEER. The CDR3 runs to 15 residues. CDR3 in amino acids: CASSQDLAASYEQYF. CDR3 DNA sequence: TGCGCCAGCAGCCAAGACCTAGCGGCCTCCTACGAGCAGTACTTC.

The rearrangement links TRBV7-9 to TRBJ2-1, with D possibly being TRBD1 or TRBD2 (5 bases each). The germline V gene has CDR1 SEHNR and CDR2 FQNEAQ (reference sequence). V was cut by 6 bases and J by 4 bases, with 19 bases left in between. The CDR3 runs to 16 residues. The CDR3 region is CASRGGGEAQYNEQFF. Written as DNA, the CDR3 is TGTGCCAGCAGGGGTGGGGGAGAAGCCCAATACAATGAGCAGTTCTTC.

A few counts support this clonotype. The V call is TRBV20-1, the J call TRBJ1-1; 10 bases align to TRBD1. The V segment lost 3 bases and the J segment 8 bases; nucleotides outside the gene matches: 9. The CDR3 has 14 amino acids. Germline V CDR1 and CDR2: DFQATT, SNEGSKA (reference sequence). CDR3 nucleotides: TGCAGTGCTAGGAGGGACAGGGGCCGAAGAGAAGCTTTCTTT. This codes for CSARRDRGRREAFF.

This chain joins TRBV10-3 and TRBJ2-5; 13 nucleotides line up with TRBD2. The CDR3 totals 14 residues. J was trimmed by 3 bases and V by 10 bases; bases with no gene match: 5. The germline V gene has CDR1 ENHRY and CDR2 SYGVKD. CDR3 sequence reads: CATEGTSGEETQYF. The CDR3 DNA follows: TGTGCCACTGAAGGGACTAGCGGGGAAGAGACCCAGTACTTC.

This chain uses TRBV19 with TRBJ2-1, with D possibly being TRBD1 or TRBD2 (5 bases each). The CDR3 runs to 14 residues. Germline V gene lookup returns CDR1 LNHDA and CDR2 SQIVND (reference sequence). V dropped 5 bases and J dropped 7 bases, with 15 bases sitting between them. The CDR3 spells CASSPQGPPNEQFF. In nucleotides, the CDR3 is TGTGCCAGTAGTCCTCAGGGACCGCCAAATGAGCAGTTCTTC.

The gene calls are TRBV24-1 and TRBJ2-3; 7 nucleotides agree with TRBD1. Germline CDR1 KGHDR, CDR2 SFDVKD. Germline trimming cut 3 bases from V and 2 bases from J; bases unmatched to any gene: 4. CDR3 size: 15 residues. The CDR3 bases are TGTGCCACCAGTGATCCGGGACAGCCCACAGATACGCAGTATTTT. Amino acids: CATSDPGQPTDTQYF.

CDR3 coding DNA: TGTGCCAGCAGCCAAGGACCTTGGAGCAGGGAGACCCAGTACTTC. Protein product: CASSQGPWSRETQYF. The chain employs TRBV3-1 and TRBJ2-5; D is ambiguous. Trimming pared 1 base from V and 5 bases from J, leaving 14 bases between. The CDR3 is 15 residues long. The V gene's germline CDR1 is LGHDT and CDR2 YNNKEL (reference sequence).

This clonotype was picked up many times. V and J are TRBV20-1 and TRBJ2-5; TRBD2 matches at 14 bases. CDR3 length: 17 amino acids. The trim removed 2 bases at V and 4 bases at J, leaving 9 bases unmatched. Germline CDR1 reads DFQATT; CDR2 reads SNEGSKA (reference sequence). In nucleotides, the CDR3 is TGCAGTGCTAGACGGACGACTAGCGGGGGGGCAGGAGAGACCCAGTACTTC. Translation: CSARRTTSGGAGETQYF.

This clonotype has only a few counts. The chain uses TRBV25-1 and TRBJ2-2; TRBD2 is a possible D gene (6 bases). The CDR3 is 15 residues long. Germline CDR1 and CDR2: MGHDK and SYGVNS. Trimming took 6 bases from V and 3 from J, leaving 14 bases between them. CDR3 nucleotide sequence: TGTGCCAGCAGGAAATCGGGGGATTACACCGGGGAGCTGTTTTTT. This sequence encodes CASRKSGDYTGELFF.

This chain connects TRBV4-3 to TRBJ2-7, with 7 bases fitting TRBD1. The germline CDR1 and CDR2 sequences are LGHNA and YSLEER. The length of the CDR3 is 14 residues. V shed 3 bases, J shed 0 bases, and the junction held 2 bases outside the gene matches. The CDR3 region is CASSHGQASYEQYF. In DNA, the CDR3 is TGCGCCAGCAGCCATGGACAGGCCTCCTACGAGCAGTACTTC.

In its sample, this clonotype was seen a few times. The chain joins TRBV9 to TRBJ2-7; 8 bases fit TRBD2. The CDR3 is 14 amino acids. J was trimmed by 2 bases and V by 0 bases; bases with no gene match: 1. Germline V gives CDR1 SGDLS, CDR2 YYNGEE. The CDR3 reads CASSVGRGAYEQYF. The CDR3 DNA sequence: TGTGCCAGCAGCGTAGGGCGGGGGGCCTACGAGCAGTACTTC. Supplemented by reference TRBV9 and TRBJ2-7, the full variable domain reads DSGVTQTPKHLITATGQRVTLRCSPRSGDLSVYWYQQSLDQGLQFLIQYYNGEERAKGNILERFSAQQFPDLHSELNLSSLELGDSALYFCASSVGRGAYEQYFGPGTRLTVT.

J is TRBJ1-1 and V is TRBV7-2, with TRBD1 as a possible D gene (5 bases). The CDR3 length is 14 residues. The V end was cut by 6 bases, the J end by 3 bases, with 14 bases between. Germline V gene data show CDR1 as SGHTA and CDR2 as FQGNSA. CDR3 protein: CASRPRWGDTEAFF. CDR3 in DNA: TGTGCCAGCAGACCCAGGTGGGGCGACACTGAAGCTTTCTTT.

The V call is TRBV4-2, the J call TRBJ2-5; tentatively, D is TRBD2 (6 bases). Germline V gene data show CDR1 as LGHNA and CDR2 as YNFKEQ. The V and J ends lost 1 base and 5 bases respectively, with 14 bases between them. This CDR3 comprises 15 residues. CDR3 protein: CASSQVGGGVETQYF. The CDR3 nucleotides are TGTGCCAGCAGCCAAGTCGGTGGCGGGGTGGAGACCCAGTACTTC.

CDR3 nucleotide sequence: TGTGCCATCAAGACAGGGAAAACCGGGGAGCTGTTTTTT. This gives the protein CAIKTGKTGELFF. The gene calls are TRBV10-3 and TRBJ2-2, with 7 bases that match TRBD1. Germline CDR1 and CDR2: ENHRY and SYGVKD. V was pared by 7 bases and J by 5 bases, with 4 bases of the junction left unmatched. The CDR3 spans 13 residues.

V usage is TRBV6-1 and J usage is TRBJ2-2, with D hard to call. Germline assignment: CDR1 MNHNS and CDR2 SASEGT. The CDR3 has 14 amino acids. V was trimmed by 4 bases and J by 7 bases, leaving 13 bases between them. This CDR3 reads CASSGPRSVGELFF. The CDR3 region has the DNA TGTGCCAGCAGTGGCCCGAGGTCTGTCGGGGAGCTGTTTTTT.